Below, one TCR beta chain is given with its context. This record comes from a study of T cell changes during pregnancy in multiple sclerosis. V shed 5 bases and J 7 bases; nucleotides not matched to a gene: 7. Germline CDR1 reads SGHTA; CDR2 reads FQGNSA. The CDR3 spans 14 residues. Profiling relied on immunoSEQ multiplex PCR, and the TCRdb table lists in-frame clones only, not all of them. The sample holds around 100,000 clones, 92% seen once. V usage is TRBV7-2 and J usage is TRBJ1-2, with TRBD1 matching over 10 bases. The source is a female donor with multiple sclerosis, enrolled in a pregnancy study. The material was peripheral blood, obtained after pregnancy. The CDR3 nucleotides read TGTGCCAGCAGCCTGGGACAGGGGACGGGTGGCTACACCTTC. Amino acid sequence: CASSLGQGTGGYTF.